This entry concerns a single T cell receptor beta chain. These data are taken from a study of blood T cell repertoires in COVID-19. Measured with immunoSEQ multiplex PCR; TCRdb has only the in-frame clones, and not every one. The top ten clones hold 2.5% to 3% of a sample with roughly 380,000 clones, approximately 84% of them seen once. Germline V gene lookup returns CDR1 MDHEN and CDR2 SYDVKM. The CDR3 is 15 residues long. V shed 6 bases, J shed 6 bases, and the junction held 11 bases outside the gene matches. Donors were grouped by their self-reported clinical history. This chain uses TRBV28 with TRBJ2-7; 10 positions agree with TRBD2. Sequencing was performed on PBMCs or T cells enriched from blood (not recorded which). This clonotype was obtained from a woman aged 25 to 45 who had recovered from COVID-19. The CDR3 here is CASSIILAGVSEQYF. The CDR3 DNA sequence: TGTGCCAGCAGCATCATCCTAGCGGGAGTCAGCGAGCAGTACTTC.